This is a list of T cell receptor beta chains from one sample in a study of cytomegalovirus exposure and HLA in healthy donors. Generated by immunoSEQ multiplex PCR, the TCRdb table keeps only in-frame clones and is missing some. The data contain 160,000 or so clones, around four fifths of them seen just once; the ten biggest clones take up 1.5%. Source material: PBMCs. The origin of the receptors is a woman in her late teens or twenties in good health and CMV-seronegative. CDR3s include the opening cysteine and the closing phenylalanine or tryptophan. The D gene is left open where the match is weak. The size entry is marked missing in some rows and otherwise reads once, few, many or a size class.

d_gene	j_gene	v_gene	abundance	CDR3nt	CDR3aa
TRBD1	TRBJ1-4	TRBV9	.	TGTGCCAGCAGCGTAAGCCCAGGGGGCGCGGGAAAACTGTTTTTT	CASSVSPGGAGKLFF
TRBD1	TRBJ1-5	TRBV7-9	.	TGTGCCAGCAGCTTGGGGGACAGCGGCAATCAGCCCCAGCATTTT	CASSLGDSGNQPQHF
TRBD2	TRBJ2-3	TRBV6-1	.	TGTGCCAGCATCTCTAGCGGGGTCACAGATACGCAGTATTTT	CASISSGVTDTQYF
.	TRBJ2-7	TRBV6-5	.	TGTGCCAGCAGCGGATATGGGCCGCTTGAGCAGTACTTC	CASSGYGPLEQYF
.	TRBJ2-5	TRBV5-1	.	TGCGCCAGCAGCCAGGGTGTAGAGGAGACCCAGTACTTC	CASSQGVEETQYF
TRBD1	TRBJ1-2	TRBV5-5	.	TGTGCCAGCAGCAAACAGGGGGACTATGGCTACACCTTC	CASSKQGDYGYTF
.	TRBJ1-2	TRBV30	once	TGTGCCTGGAGTGTCCATCCTCCAGTGAACTATGGCTACACCTTC	CAWSVHPPVNYGYTF
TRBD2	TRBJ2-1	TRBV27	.	TGTGCCAGCAGTCCCACCCAGCGGGGGACTTTTAATGAGCAGTTCTTC	CASSPTQRGTFNEQFF
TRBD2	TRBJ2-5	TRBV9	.	TGTGCCAGCAGCGTAGGTTTTAGCGGGGGGGCCATGGAGACCCAGTACTTC	CASSVGFSGGAMETQYF
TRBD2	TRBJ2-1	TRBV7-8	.	TGTGCCAGCAGCCTGGGACTAGCGGAGGACACTGAGCAGTTCTTC	CASSLGLAEDTEQFF
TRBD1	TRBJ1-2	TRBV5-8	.	TGTGCCAGCAGCTTGGAAGACAGGGAATATGGCTACACCTTC	CASSLEDREYGYTF
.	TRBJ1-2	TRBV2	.	TGTGCCAGCAGGGCATATGGCTACACCTTC	CASRAYGYTF
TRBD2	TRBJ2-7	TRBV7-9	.	TGTGCCAGCAGCCCGTTTGGGCGGGGGTACGAGCAGTACTTC	CASSPFGRGYEQYF
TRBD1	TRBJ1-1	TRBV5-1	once	TGCGCCAGCAGCACCTCACAGGGGCCGAACACTGAAGCTTTCTTT	CASSTSQGPNTEAFF
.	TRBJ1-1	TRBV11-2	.	TGTGCCAGCAGCTCGCGGCTGAACACTGAAGCTTTCTTT	CASSSRLNTEAFF
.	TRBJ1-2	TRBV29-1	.	TGCAGCGTTGCCCCGGACGGGGACTATGGCTACACCTTC	CSVAPDGDYGYTF
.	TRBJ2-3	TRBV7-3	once	TGTGCCAGCAGCACAACAGGGAGCACAGATACGCAGTATTTT	CASSTTGSTDTQYF
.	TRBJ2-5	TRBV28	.	TGTGCCAGCAGCGACCGGGACTGGAAAGAGACCCAGTACTTC	CASSDRDWKETQYF
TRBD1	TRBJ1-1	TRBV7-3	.	TGTGCCAGCAGCGGACAGGCTAACACTGAAGCTTTCTTT	CASSGQANTEAFF